This is a list of T cell receptor beta chains from one sample in a study of T cell repertoires in cytomegalovirus infection. TCRdb re-derived calls from the reads in MiXCR, one entry per CDR3 protein. This sample carries hundreds of thousands of distinct CDR3 sequences, approximately 30% of them seen once, and the ten largest clones take around 13%. Sequences were obtained from PBMCs. The receptors were sampled from a human donor in good health (CMV status not recorded). Some clones in this sample may be carry-over from other donors' samples. CDR3s include the opening cysteine and the closing phenylalanine or tryptophan. D genes are given only for firm matches. Rows give clone size only sometimes, using once, few, many, or a class for an expanded clone.

J,D,size,V,CDR3,DNA
TRBJ1-1,-,-,TRBV15,CATSRARSRLEGTEAFF,TGTGCCACCAGCAGAGCCAGGTCGCGGCTTGAGGGCACTGAAGCTTTCTTT
TRBJ2-7,TRBD1,-,TRBV28,CASRIPGTGNYEQYF,TGTGCCAGCAGAATCCCGGGGACAGGGAACTACGAGCAGTACTTC
TRBJ2-1,-,-,TRBV7-8,CDSSPSWEQFF,TGTGACAGCAGCCCTTCGTGGGAGCAGTTCTTC
TRBJ2-1,-,once,TRBV4-3,CASSQDGVGRERFF,TGCGCCAGCAGCCAAGATGGGGTGGGTAGGGAACGGTTCTTC
TRBJ1-1,-,few,TRBV28,CASSLPGRVNTEAFF,TGTGCCAGCAGTTTACCGGGCAGGGTGAACACTGAAGCTTTCTTT
TRBJ2-5,-,few,TRBV11-2,CASSATKETQYF,TGTGCCAGCAGCGCGACGAAAGAGACCCAGTACTTC
TRBJ2-3,-,-,TRBV11-3,CASRRSSTDTQYF,TGTGCCAGCAGGCGGTCTAGCACAGATACGCAGTATTTT
TRBJ1-1,-,-,TRBV14,CASSHPNRDSTEAFF,TGTGCCAGCAGCCATCCGAACAGGGATTCAACTGAAGCTTTCTTT
TRBJ2-1,TRBD2,-,TRBV6-2/TRBV6-3,CASSYLRGGYNEQFF,TGTGCCAGCAGTTACCTGCGGGGGGGCTACAATGAGCAGTTCTTT
TRBJ2-7,-,-,TRBV20-1,CSARSTDDYEQYF,TGCAGTGCTAGATCCACGGACGACTACGAGCAGTACTTC
TRBJ2-7,-,few,TRBV14,CASSQDHSGTRSSYEQYF,TGTGCCAGCAGCCAAGATCATAGTGGGACAAGAAGCTCCTACGAGCAGTACTTC
TRBJ2-7,-,many,TRBV7-2,CASSLAAPGEQYF,TGTGCCAGCAGCTTAGCAGCGCCGGGGGAGCAGTACTTC
TRBJ1-4,-,few,TRBV7-2,CASSFSGLNEKLFF,TGTGCCAGCAGCTTTTCCGGGTTAAATGAAAAACTGTTTTTT
TRBJ2-1,-,many,TRBV6-1,CASSERKQFF,TGTGCCAGCAGTGAGAGAAAGCAGTTCTTC
TRBJ2-5,TRBD2,many,TRBV7-2,CASSLTSIGTSGGAQYF,TGTGCCAGCAGCTTAACCTCCATCGGGACTAGCGGGGGGGCCCAGTACTTC
TRBJ1-5,-,few,TRBV19,CASSIQQNQPQHF,TGTGCCAGTAGTATCCAACAAAATCAGCCCCAGCATTTT
TRBJ2-3,TRBD2,-,TRBV20-1,CSARGDAPGLAGAPDTQYF,TGCAGTGCTAGAGGGGACGCCCCGGGACTAGCGGGGGCCCCGGATACGCAGTATTTT
TRBJ1-6,TRBD1,few,TRBV7-2,CASSLVSDRGSPLHF,TGTGCCAGCAGCTTAGTATCGGACAGGGGCTCACCCCTCCACTTT
TRBJ1-1,-,many,TRBV7-8,CASSFTGNTEAFF,TGTGCCAGCAGCTTTACAGGGAACACTGAAGCTTTCTTT
TRBJ2-7,-,few,TRBV7-6,CASSPEVNAGEQYF,TGTGCCAGCTCCCCGGAGGTAAACGCGGGGGAGCAGTACTTC
TRBJ2-5,TRBD2,-,TRBV9,CASSAALAGQETQYF,TGTGCCAGCAGCGCCGCACTAGCGGGGCAAGAGACCCAGTACTTC
TRBJ2-1,-,-,TRBV7-8,CARSLGPGEKEQFF,TGTGCCAGGAGCTTAGGCCCAGGGGAAAAGGAGCAGTTCTTC
TRBJ2-5,-,-,TRBV5-8,CASSSQKNQGFSLGWETQYF,TGTGCCAGCAGCTCCCAAAAAAACCAAGGCTTCTCCCTTGGGTGGGAGACCCAGTACTTC
TRBJ2-1,-,-,TRBV5-1,CASSLGGNLYNEQFF,TGCGCCAGCAGCTTGGGGGGGAACCTTTACAATGAGCAGTTCTTC
TRBJ1-1,-,-,TRBV19,CASNGRTNTEAFF,TGTGCCAGTAACGGACGGACGAACACTGAAGCTTTCTTT
TRBJ1-5,-,-,TRBV7-9,CDSSTEHKPQHF,TGTGACAGCAGCACCGAACATAAGCCCCAGCATTTT
TRBJ1-2,-,-,TRBV19,CASSISFEIGGYTF,TGTGCCAGTAGTATATCCTTCGAGATCGGTGGCTACACCTTC
TRBJ2-7,TRBD1,-,TRBV11-2,CASSVGQGAGYEQYF,TGTGCCAGCAGCGTCGGACAGGGGGCAGGGTACGAGCAGTACTTC
TRBJ1-5,-,few,TRBV12-3/TRBV12-4,CASSLQLSNQPQHF,TGTGCCAGCAGTTTACAGCTTAGCAATCAGCCCCAGCATTTT
TRBJ2-7,-,few,TRBV28,CASSLEVSFAYEQYF,TGTGCCAGCAGTTTAGAAGTTAGCTTCGCCTACGAGCAGTACTTC